This T cell receptor (beta chain) was captured in a study of blood T cells in healthy people across ages. Primers used in a second PCR of about 6 to 11 cycles were a sample-barcoded 5' primer and a J-beta primer mix. With 12 random nucleotides, a template-switch adaptor tagged each individual cDNA molecule. One entry per CDR3 protein results from TCRdb running MiXCR on the 5' RACE reads. The sample has about 750,000 distinct CDR3 sequences; roughly 50% are singletons. The germline V and J ends were trimmed by 3 bases and 6 bases, with 14 bases remaining between them. CDR3 length: 13 amino acids. Germline V gene lookup returns CDR1 DFQATT and CDR2 SNEGSKA (reference sequence).

Sequenced: blood. This sequence was found in a man older than 75 in good health. This chain uses TRBV20-1 with TRBJ2-5; D might be TRBD1 (5 bases). CDR3 region: CSASGPGIKTQYF. The CDR3 region has the DNA TGCAGTGCTAGTGGGCCAGGGATAAAGACCCAGTACTTC.